These 20 T cell receptor beta chains were all obtained from the same sample, sequenced in a study of T and B cells in COVID-19 patients. Each TRB amplification used 250-500 ng of genomic DNA from blood. Multiplex PCR with BIOMED2 TRB-A/B primer pools amplified TRB rearrangements. TCRdb itself ran the multiplex PCR reads through MiXCR, one entry per CDR3 protein. The sample has more than 9,500 distinct CDR3 sequences, 25% to 35% seen once; the top ten hold less than 35%. Material: blood. The receptors shown here come from a human donor who had recovered from COVID-19.

This clonotype has a handful of counts. The V gene is TRBV5-6, the J gene TRBJ2-7, with D maybe TRBD2 (6 bases). The V and J ends lost 4 bases and 6 bases respectively, with 14 bases between them. CDR1 SGHDT and CDR2 YYEEEE come from the germline V gene. This CDR3 is built from 13 residues. Here the CDR3 DNA reads TGTGCCAGCAGCCGGAGGGAAGCGACCGAGCAGTACGTC. Translated: CASSRREATEQYV.

The CDR3 loop reads CASATRAGFPYEQYF. In DNA form, the CDR3 reads TGTGCCAGCGCCACGAGAGCGGGATTTCCCTACGAGCAGTACTTC. This chain connects TRBV6-4 to TRBJ2-7, with TRBD2 matching over 7 bases. The V gene's germline CDR1 is MRHNA and CDR2 SNTAGT. The V gene end was trimmed by 8 bases and the J gene end by 2 bases; junction bases not matched to a gene: 12. CDR3 size: 15 residues.

J is TRBJ2-6 and V is TRBV11-3; TRBD1 matches at 8 bases. The CDR3 contains 18 residues. With 1 base clipped from V and 2 bases from J, the junction kept 7 bases outside the gene matches. CDR1 is SGHNT and CDR2 is YENEEA in the germline V gene. The CDR3 sequence: CASSLGDRLSPGANVLTF. CDR3 nucleotide sequence: TGTGCCAGCAGCTTAGGGGACAGGCTCTCTCCTGGGGCCAACGTCCTGACTTTC.

In this sample, this clonotype turned up a few times. V and J are TRBV19 and TRBJ2-7; perhaps TRBD1 as D (6 bases). Trimming cost V 1 base and J 3 bases, with 13 bases left between them. The CDR3 consists of 15 residues. Per the germline V gene, CDR1 is LNHDA and CDR2 is SQIVND (reference sequence). The CDR3 reads CASSIAAQGSYEQYF. In DNA, the CDR3 is TGTGCCAGTAGTATAGCCGCACAGGGAAGCTACGAGCAGTACTTC. The complete variable domain, with remaining parts taken from reference TRBV19 and TRBJ2-7, reads DGGITQSPKYLFRKEGQNVTLSCEQNLNHDAMYWYRQDPGQGLRLIYYSQIVNDFQKGDIAEGYSVSREKKESFPLTVTSAQKNPTAFYLCASSIAAQGSYEQYFGPGTRLTVT.

This clonotype was counted a few times. The rearrangement links TRBV12-3 or TRBV12-4 to TRBJ2-3; D is perhaps TRBD1 (6 bases). The CDR3 sequence is 16 residues long. V was clipped by 3 bases and J by 1 base, with 14 bases between them. For the CDR3, the DNA is TGTGCCAGCAGTTTGGGGGCACCTTCTGGCACAGATACGCAGTATTTT. Translation gives CASSLGAPSGTDTQYF.

Worth noting for this clonotype: Germline is not matched at one junction end, which may reflect a read error. The chain is built from TRBV18 and TRBJ2-2; D is possibly TRBD2 (6 bases). Germline CDR1 is KGHSH and CDR2 is LQKENI. The CDR3 length is 15 residues. CDR3 loop: CASSPGSQNTWELFF. CDR3 nucleotides: TGTGCCAGCTCGCCCGGGAGCCAGAACACCTGGGAGCTGTTTTTT.

This clonotype has a handful of counts. This chain uses TRBV27 with TRBJ2-3; no reliable D call. The V gene lost 5 bases and the J gene lost 5 bases, with 11 bases spanning the gap. Germline lookup yields CDR1 MNHEY and CDR2 SMNVEV (reference sequence). This CDR3 comprises 13 residues. The CDR3 nucleotides read TGTGCCAGCAGTGCAACGTTGATAGATACGCAGTATTTT. Its translation: CASSATLIDTQYF.

The count of this clonotype is one. V is TRBV6-2 or TRBV6-3 and J is TRBJ2-4, with D unresolved. Trimming stripped 6 bases from V and 6 bases from J, with 6 bases between. This CDR3 comprises 11 residues. Germline assignment: CDR1 MNHEY and CDR2 SVGEGT. The CDR3 spells CASSFSNIQYF. The CDR3 DNA sequence: TGTGCCAGCAGCTTTTCAAACATTCAGTACTTC.

This clonotype was picked up many times. The chain employs TRBV11-3 and TRBJ1-1; D is unclear. There are 14 residues in the CDR3. Germline lookup yields CDR1 SGHNT and CDR2 YENEEA. Trimming cost V 5 bases and J 1 base, with 11 bases left between them. This chain's CDR3 is CASSPTPRNTEAFF. DNA for the CDR3: TGTGCCAGCAGCCCCACCCCCAGGAACACTGAAGCTTTCTTT. Combining the CDR3 with reference TRBV11-3 and TRBJ1-1 gives the whole variable domain EAGVVQSPRYKIIEKKQPVAFWCNPISGHNTLYWYLQNLGQGPELLIRYENEEAVDDSQLPKDRFSAERLKGVDSTLKIQPAELGDSAVYLCASSPTPRNTEAFFGQGTRLTVV.

The chain has TRBV6-5 and TRBJ2-7; unclear D gene. Germline CDR1 reads MNHEY; CDR2 reads SVGAGI. This CDR3 contains 14 residues. V was trimmed by 5 bases and J by 2 bases, leaving 13 bases between them. The CDR3, as DNA: TGTGCCAGCAGTGTGTCGGTACAAGCCTACGAGCAGTACTTC. Protein: CASSVSVQAYEQYF.

The CDR3, as DNA: TGTGCCAGTAGTCAAACCAGACTAGCGGCTTACGAGCAGTACGTC. Translated, it gives CASSQTRLAAYEQYV. The chain joins TRBV19 to TRBJ2-7, with 9 bases fitting TRBD2. In germline, CDR1 is LNHDA, CDR2 SQIVND (reference sequence). CDR3 length: 15 amino acids. Trimming cost V 5 bases and J 4 bases; bases outside gene matches: 9.

This chain joins TRBV27 and TRBJ2-4; D uncertain. Germline V gene sequence: CDR1 MNHEY, CDR2 SMNVEV (reference sequence). V was cut by 6 bases and J by 5 bases, with 20 bases left in between. The CDR3 is 16 amino acids. In nucleotides, the CDR3 is TGTGCCAGCAGCTTGGTACCCTGGGCCTCAGAAAACATTCAGTACTTC. This translates into CASSLVPWASENIQYF.

The chain has TRBV20-1 and TRBJ2-4, with TRBD1 as a possible D gene (7 bases). Germline loops: CDR1 DFQATT, CDR2 SNEGSKA (reference sequence). This CDR3 is 14 amino acids long. V was shortened by 2 bases and J by 0 bases, with 8 bases between the two germline ends. The CDR3 spells CSARQGGAKNIQYF. In DNA form, the CDR3 reads TGCAGTGCTAGACAGGGGGGAGCCAAAAACATTCAGTACTTC.

This clonotype was recorded a few times. The chain couples TRBV6-2 or TRBV6-3 to TRBJ2-7; 10 bases are a match to TRBD2. CDR3 length equals 14 residues. V was pared by 8 bases and J by 7 bases, with 11 bases of the junction left unmatched. The germline CDR1 and CDR2 sequences are MNHEY and SVGEGT. CDR3 loop: CASRSGRGLQEQYF. CDR3 sequence (DNA): TGTGCCAGCCGGAGCGGGAGGGGGCTCCAGGAGCAGTACTTC.

Comments on this clonotype: It may be a read error: a sequence one base away is much more abundant. The rearrangement uses TRBV19 and TRBJ2-1; D is ambiguous. Germline lookup yields CDR1 LNHDA and CDR2 SQIVND (reference sequence). The V end was cut by 4 bases, the J end by 4 bases, with 8 bases between. The CDR3 is made up of 13 amino acids. CDR3 bases: TGTGCCAGTAGTAACCAGTTTTACAATGAGCAGTTCTTC. The encoded protein is CASSNQFYNEQFF.

Judged by abundance, this clonotype is medium-sized. Here the CDR3 reads CATSITPRERYTDTQYF. CDR3 nucleotides: TGTGCCACCAGCATCACCCCCCGGGAGCGGTACACAGATACGCAGTATTTT. The V call is TRBV15, the J call TRBJ2-3; D is possibly TRBD2 (6 bases). V lost 4 bases, J lost 2 bases, and 19 bases lay in between. The CDR3 is made up of 17 amino acids. Germline assignment: CDR1 LNHNV and CDR2 YYDKDF (reference sequence).

Sample share makes this clonotype medium-sized. The J gene is TRBJ2-6, the V gene TRBV27, with a tentative D call TRBD1 (6 bases). CDR1 is MNHEY, CDR2 SMNVEV, per germline (reference sequence). The V gene lost 3 bases and the J gene lost 2 bases, with 14 bases spanning the gap. The CDR3 consists of 17 residues. The CDR3 protein is CASSLRRGGPGANVLTF. CDR3 nucleotide sequence: TGTGCCAGCAGTTTGCGCAGGGGTGGGCCTGGGGCCAACGTCCTGACTTTC.

Judged by abundance, this clonotype is medium-sized. This chain links TRBV29-1 with TRBJ1-4; tentatively, D is TRBD1 (5 bases). With 1 base removed from V and 11 bases from J, the gap between germline ends came to 17 bases. This CDR3 has 14 amino acids. Germline values: CDR1 SQVTM, CDR2 ANQGSEA. Here the CDR3 DNA reads TGCAGCGTTGAAGTCCCTGGGGGTGGTCAGAAACTGTTTTTT. As protein: CSVEVPGGGQKLFF.

Remarks on this clonotype: This may arise from a read error, as a much more abundant clone is one base away. The CDR3 protein is CASSIWGRGEETQFF. The CDR3 DNA sequence: TGTGCCAGTAGTATCTGGGGGCGCGGAGAAGAGACCCAGTTCTTC. The rearrangement joins TRBV7-2 to TRBJ2-1, with a tentative D call TRBD1 (6 bases). CDR3 size: 15 residues. The V end was cut by 9 bases, the J end by 13 bases, with 28 bases between. Germline assignment: CDR1 SGHTA and CDR2 FQGNSA.

The chain couples TRBV6-2 or TRBV6-3 to TRBJ1-4; the match to TRBD1 covers 8 bases. Germline trimming cut 4 bases from V and 7 bases from J; bases unmatched to any gene: 8. The CDR3 consists of 15 residues. Looked up from germline, CDR1 is MNHEY and CDR2 is SVGEGT. CDR3 amino acids: CASSFTRGRGEKLFF. The CDR3 DNA follows: TGTGCCAGCAGTTTCACCAGGGGGCGAGGTGAAAAACTGTTTTTT.